The subject of this entry is one T cell receptor beta chain. Its matching antigen is unknown. These data are taken from a study of T cell responses to AZD1222 COVID-19 vaccine. General study points: Following two doses of AZD1222, Spike-specific TCR breadth and depth rose. Reportedly, nearly half of unique spike TCRs recognized epitopes outside B.1.351/B.1.1.7 mutations. Regions 160-218 and 743-854 dominated among vaccine-associated CD4 TCRs spanning spike.

TCRdb keeps only in-frame clones here, not all; method: immunoSEQ multiplex PCR. Of over 110,000 clones in the sample, around 90% were seen once. CDR1 and CDR2 (germline): SGHTS, YDEGEE. Trimming took off 2 bases at V and 4 bases at J, with 14 bases between the two ends. The CDR3 is made up of 15 amino acids. The clonotype was recovered from an adult who received the AZD1222 COVID-19 vaccine. The chain combines TRBV5-8 with TRBJ2-3, with a weak D call TRBD2 (6 bases). The sequences come from peripheral blood, collected 28 days after the second AZD1222 dose. The CDR3 nucleotides read TGTGCCAGCAGCTTCCTGTCTTGGGGGGCAGATACGCAGTATTTT. Residues: CASSFLSWGADTQYF.